This T cell receptor (beta chain) comes out of a study of blood T cell repertoires in COVID-19. About the research overall: T cells, B-cell-depleted T cells, or PBMCs supplied cDNA or gDNA.

Participant ages covered roughly 18 to 89 years across approximately 25 US areas. The protocol was immunoSEQ multiplex PCR, while the TCRdb copy is restricted to in-frame clones and leaves out a portion. The profile covers just over 250,000 clones, with about 81% appearing a single time and 4.1% taken by the ten largest. The CDR3 covers 13 residues. Germline V gives CDR1 MNHEY, CDR2 SVGAGI. Trimming removed 4 bases at V and 5 bases at J, with 9 bases between. Sequencing was done on a sample of PBMCs or T cells enriched from blood (not recorded which). V is TRBV6-5 and J is TRBJ1-5; D is perhaps TRBD1 (6 bases). This sequence originates from a young man with acute COVID-19. CDR3 amino acids: CASSSRQDQPQHF. The CDR3 DNA follows: TGTGCCAGCAGTTCTCGACAGGATCAGCCCCAGCATTTT.